The 12 T cell receptor beta chains reported below all come from one sample, sequenced in a study of vaccination and CD4 T cells after COVID-19. Treatment here: approximately nine-day PBMC culture with coronavirus spike peptide pools or control peptides (ViraFEST assay). The Oncomine TCR Beta short-read assay was applied to DNA of cultured CD4+ T cells. TCRdb reprocessed the PCR reads with MiXCR, giving one entry per CDR3 protein. Seen here are 10,000 to 15,000 distinct CDR3 sequences, 52% observed once, and the top ten hold around 16%. These TCRs' antigens remain unknown. The specimen sequenced was CD4+ T cells from blood, cultured in vitro. These receptors were taken from a human donor who had recovered from COVID-19.

This clonotype was observed a few times. The rearrangement uses TRBV27 and TRBJ2-3, with 11 bases fitting TRBD2. This CDR3 is built from 15 residues. V lost 4 bases and J lost 7; bases outside the gene matches: 7. Germline-derived CDR1 and CDR2 are MNHEY and SMNVEV (reference sequence). CDR3 residues: CASSSPTSGRHTQYF. CDR3 DNA sequence: TGTGCCAGCAGTTCCCCCACTAGCGGGAGACATACGCAGTATTTT.

In this sample, this clonotype turned up a few times. V and J are TRBV20-1 and TRBJ1-2; a possible D gene is TRBD1 (6 bases). This CDR3 has 13 residues. With 5 bases removed from V and 1 base from J, the gap between germline ends came to 11 bases. Germline CDR1 reads DFQATT; CDR2 reads SNEGSKA (reference sequence). The CDR3 protein is CSARTDLNYGYTF. The CDR3 DNA is TGCAGTGCTCGGACAGACCTTAACTATGGCTACACCTTC.

This chain connects TRBV7-9 to TRBJ2-2; TRBD2 aligns across 14 bases. V lost 1 base and J lost 6; bases outside the gene matches: 4. The germline V gene encodes CDR1 SEHNR and CDR2 FQNEAQ (reference sequence). The CDR3 sequence is 17 residues long. The CDR3 nucleotides are TGTGCCAGCAGCTTAGAAGGACTAGCGGGAGGTCCCGGGGAGCTGTTTTTT. This encodes CASSLEGLAGGPGELFF.

The chain has TRBV6-4 and TRBJ1-1; tentatively, D is TRBD1 (5 bases). The CDR3 has 13 amino acids. V shed 3 bases and J shed 5 bases, with 10 bases lying between them. Germline V lookup: CDR1 MRHNA, CDR2 SNTAGT. CDR3 DNA sequence: TGTGCCAGCAGTGAACAGGCGAGAACTGAAGCTTTCTTT. Residues: CASSEQARTEAFF.

This CDR3 reads CASSSRQNNSPLHF. DNA of the CDR3: TGTGCCAGCAGTTCGAGGCAGAATAATTCACCCCTCCACTTT. V is TRBV12-3 or TRBV12-4 and J is TRBJ1-6; D is unresolved. The ends were cut back, 4 bases at V and 5 bases at J, with 9 bases in the middle. The CDR3 runs 14 residues.

This chain joins TRBV20-1 and TRBJ2-7; maybe TRBD2 (6 bases). Trimming took 2 bases from V and 4 from J, leaving 18 bases between them. CDR1 DFQATT and CDR2 SNEGSKA come from the germline V gene (reference sequence). The CDR3 length is 15 residues. This CDR3 reads CSARIPEGREYEQYF. The CDR3, as DNA: TGCAGTGCTAGAATCCCGGAGGGCAGGGAATACGAGCAGTACTTC.

J is TRBJ2-3 and V is TRBV30; the D call may be TRBD1 or TRBD2 (5 bases each). Trimming left V 3 bases short and J 0 bases short, with 13 bases between. Germline assignment: CDR1 GTSNPN and CDR2 SVGIG (reference sequence). The CDR3 runs 15 residues. The CDR3: CAWSYTGRSTDTQYF. Written as DNA, the CDR3 is TGTGCCTGGAGCTACACGGGACGGAGCACAGATACGCAGTATTTT.

This clonotype was detected only a few times. The chain is built from TRBV6-5 and TRBJ1-5; 8 nucleotides line up with TRBD1. V was pared by 6 bases and J by 0 bases, with 13 bases of the junction left unmatched. Germline loops: CDR1 MNHEY, CDR2 SVGAGI. The CDR3 runs 18 residues. The DNA of the CDR3 is TGTGCCAGCAGCTACGGACAGGGTAATCCTTATAGCAATCAGCCCCAGCATTTT. Translated, it gives CASSYGQGNPYSNQPQHF.

In its sample, this clonotype is medium-sized. The genes are TRBV6-1 and TRBJ1-5, with D unresolved. Trimming removed 9 bases from V and 3 bases from J, with 15 bases in between. The CDR3 is 14 amino acids. The germline V gene encodes CDR1 MNHNS and CDR2 SASEGT. This CDR3 reads CASTSSGNNQPQHF. CDR3 bases: TGTGCCAGTACTTCATCGGGGAACAATCAGCCCCAGCATTTT.

The chain recombines TRBV12-3 or TRBV12-4 with TRBJ1-3; D is uncertain. V lost 5 bases to trimming and J lost 0 bases, with 8 bases between them. The CDR3 has 14 amino acids. DNA for the CDR3: TGTGCCAGCAGTCAGAGCTACTCTGGAAACACCATATATTTT. This sequence encodes CASSQSYSGNTIYF.

V usage is TRBV27 and J usage is TRBJ2-3; 13 bases are shared with TRBD2. Germline CDR1 MNHEY, CDR2 SMNVEV (reference sequence). This CDR3 region has 20 residues. V was pared by 4 bases and J by 1 base, with 14 bases of the junction left unmatched. The CDR3 loop is CASSSGLAGAKRGGTDTQYF. For the CDR3, the DNA is TGTGCCAGCAGTTCCGGACTAGCGGGAGCTAAACGGGGTGGCACAGATACGCAGTATTTT.

The chain employs TRBV10-1 and TRBJ2-1; TRBD1 aligns across 11 bases. The V gene's germline CDR1 is WNHNN and CDR2 SYGVQD (reference sequence). The CDR3 consists of 16 residues. The ends lost 4 bases at V and 7 bases at J; junction bases unmatched: 9. CDR3: CASSARTGGFGNEQFF. CDR3 nucleotide sequence: TGCGCCAGCAGTGCCCGGACAGGGGGCTTTGGGAATGAGCAGTTCTTC.